This TCR beta chain was sequenced during a study of shared clonotypes between healthy human individuals. The naive CD8 population came from CD45RO-negative cells selected for CCR7, without terminally differentiated effector memory CD45RA+ cells. Sequencing used immunoSEQ multiplex PCR; TCRdb keeps in-frame clones, though not all of them. The table records hundreds of thousands of clones, approximately 96% of them present only once. The sequence derives from a woman aged 25 to 39 in good health. Sequenced: naive CD8+ T cells sorted from blood.

The CDR3: CASSFTSGSSYEQYF. The CDR3 DNA sequence: TGTGCCAGCAGCTTCACTAGCGGGAGTTCCTACGAGCAGTACTTC. The chain joins TRBV11-2 to TRBJ2-7, with 11 bases aligning to TRBD2. CDR1 and CDR2 from the germline V gene are SGHAT and FQNNGV. The trim removed 3 bases at V and 1 base at J, leaving 2 bases unmatched. The CDR3 is 15 residues long.